This record concerns one T cell receptor (beta chain) sequence. The antigen remains undetermined. This sample includes further DNA sequences coding for the same CDR3. The table came from immunoSEQ multiplex PCR; TCRdb's copy has only in-frame clones and leaves some out. The sample lists approximately 12,000 clones; about 66% were seen once. The source of the sample is a study of tumor-infiltrating lymphocytes in localized non-small cell lung cancer. Study observations and caveats: Tumor T-cell fraction from TCR sequencing was not associated with recurrence-free survival (p = 0.61). Immunotypes IM1 and IM2 had similar TCR-derived T-cell fractions.

The CDR3 extends over 14 amino acids. Germline CDR1 SNHLY, CDR2 FYNNEI. Germline trimming cut 5 bases from V and 4 bases from J; bases unmatched to any gene: 5. The chain recombines TRBV2 with TRBJ2-1, with 7 bases aligning to TRBD1. The sequence was collected from a human donor with non-small cell lung cancer. The sample consisted of lung tumor tissue. CDR3 DNA: TGTGCCAGCAGTCGGGACAGTTCATACAATGAGCAGTTCTTC. Its protein product is CASSRDSSYNEQFF.